This record looks at one TCR beta chain sequence and its context. The sample originates from a study of identifying expanded T cells in peripheral blood. Repertoires were generated with immunoSEQ multiplex PCR, while TCRdb's copy carries only in-frame clones and drops some. The profile shows tens of thousands of clones, nearly 90% of them singletons. Looked up from germline, CDR1 is GTSNPN and CDR2 is SVGIG (reference sequence). There are 13 residues in the CDR3. V lost 2 bases and J lost 6, with 13 bases in between. The chain couples TRBV30 to TRBJ1-2; no reliable D call. This receptor was identified in a person aged 18-70 years in good health. Material: blood. The CDR3 spells CAWSQYPVDGYTF. In DNA, the CDR3 is TGTGCCTGGAGTCAATACCCAGTGGATGGCTACACCTTC.